This T cell receptor (beta chain) was sequenced for a study of metastatic and nonmetastatic thyroid tumors. About the research overall: Patients with malignant and benign thyroid disease provided blood and tumor or nodule tissue, whose repertoires were compared.

This clone has ten or more counts. How the authors handled the data: The distant-metastasis classifier for papillary thyroid cancer was built from CDR3 differences across clinicopathological groups. TCRdb ran MiXCR on the PCR reads. The V and J calls reflect TCRdb's pipeline rather than the authors' work. The table records some 22,000 clones, 20% to 30% of them present only once. All patients were treatment-naive before thyroid surgery. This TCR was recovered from a male donor with papillary thyroid cancer or a benign thyroid nodule (not recorded which). Some clones in this sample may be carry-over from other donors' samples. The sequencing sample was made of tumor tissue.

The DNA of the CDR3 is TGTGCCAGTAGTACCGCCGGCTTAGGGGGCTACACCTTC. It encodes CASSTAGLGGYTF. The V gene is TRBV19, the J gene TRBJ1-2; D gene uncertain. Germline V CDR1 and CDR2: LNHDA, SQIVND (reference sequence). The V end lost 4 bases, the J end lost 8 bases, and 14 bases lay between the germline ends. The CDR3 covers 13 residues.